This T cell receptor (beta chain) appears in the sequencing data of a study of T cell responses to AZD1222 COVID-19 vaccine. Study-level findings and limits: White British ancestry dominated among donors, who included more females, and clonal diversity was possibly underestimated.

The method was immunoSEQ multiplex PCR; TCRdb's version includes in-frame clones alone and lacks a portion of them. Counted here are 95,000 to 150,000 clones, approximately 91% occurring once; the ten biggest clones make up 2.4%. Germline V gene sequence: CDR1 SGHVS, CDR2 FNYEAQ. The CDR3 is 14 residues long. Trimming shortened V by 6 bases and J by 4 bases, and 12 bases separated the two germline ends. Notes on this clone: What it binds is unknown.

This receptor was identified in an adult in good health. The chain is built from TRBV7-6 and TRBJ2-2; D may be TRBD2 (6 bases). This specimen consisted of peripheral blood, obtained on day 0 of AZD1222 vaccination. The CDR3 loop is CASRILASTGELFF. The CDR3 coding sequence is TGTGCCAGCAGGATACTAGCTAGCACCGGGGAGCTGTTTTTT.